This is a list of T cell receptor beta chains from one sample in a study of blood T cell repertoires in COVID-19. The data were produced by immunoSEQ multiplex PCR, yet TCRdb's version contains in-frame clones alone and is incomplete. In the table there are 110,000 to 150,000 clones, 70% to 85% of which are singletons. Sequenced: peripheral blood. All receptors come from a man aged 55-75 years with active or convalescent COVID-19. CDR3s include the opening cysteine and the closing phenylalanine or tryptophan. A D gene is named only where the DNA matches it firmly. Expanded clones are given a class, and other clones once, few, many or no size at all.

CDR3nt: TGCGCCAGCCGAACAGGGAGCGCAACTAATGAAAAACTGTTTTTT; CDR3aa: CASRTGSATNEKLFF; j_gene: TRBJ1-4; v_gene: TRBV10-2; abundance: -; d_gene: -
CDR3nt: TGTGCCAGCATCTGGAAGGAGGGCCCCGGGATTGTGGCTTTCTTT; CDR3aa: CASIWKEGPGIVAFF; j_gene: TRBJ1-1; v_gene: TRBV2; abundance: -; d_gene: -
CDR3nt: TGTGCCAGCAGTTACCCGGGGGCCCAGTACTTC; CDR3aa: CASSYPGAQYF; j_gene: TRBJ2-5; v_gene: TRBV6-2/TRBV6-3; abundance: -; d_gene: -
CDR3nt: TGTGCCAGCAGCCGTAGGGACAGGGGGACCGGGGAGCTGTTTTTT; CDR3aa: CASSRRDRGTGELFF; j_gene: TRBJ2-2; v_gene: TRBV7-2; abundance: once; d_gene: TRBD1
CDR3nt: TGCGCCAGCAGCTCACAGGGGTACGGAAACACCATATATTTT; CDR3aa: CASSSQGYGNTIYF; j_gene: TRBJ1-3; v_gene: TRBV5-1; abundance: -; d_gene: TRBD1
CDR3nt: TGCGCCAGCAGCTTGGGACAGGGGGCCTACGAGCAGTACTTC; CDR3aa: CASSLGQGAYEQYF; j_gene: TRBJ2-7; v_gene: TRBV4-1; abundance: -; d_gene: TRBD1
CDR3nt: TGTGCCAGCAGCATCGCGGATACGCAGTATTTT; CDR3aa: CASSIADTQYF; j_gene: TRBJ2-3; v_gene: TRBV6-1; abundance: -; d_gene: -
CDR3nt: TGTGCCTGGACAGGGGGCCAAGTTGGCTACACCTTC; CDR3aa: CAWTGGQVGYTF; j_gene: TRBJ1-2; v_gene: TRBV30; abundance: once; d_gene: TRBD1
CDR3nt: TGCAGCGGGGGGGGAGTTCCCCCCTACGAGCAGTACTTC; CDR3aa: CSGGGVPPYEQYF; j_gene: TRBJ2-7; v_gene: TRBV29-1; abundance: -; d_gene: TRBD2
CDR3nt: TGCGCCAGCAGCGCCATACAGGGGGATGGTGAAGCTTTCTTT; CDR3aa: CASSAIQGDGEAFF; j_gene: TRBJ1-1; v_gene: TRBV5-1; abundance: -; d_gene: TRBD1
CDR3nt: TGCGCCAGCAGCCAAGATTCCGGGACAGGGGATGGGCCCCAGCATTTT; CDR3aa: CASSQDSGTGDGPQHF; j_gene: TRBJ1-5; v_gene: TRBV4-1; abundance: -; d_gene: TRBD1
CDR3nt: TGTGCCAGCAGCTTAACCCCCTCAATAGCGAGTGCGCAAGAGACCCAGTACTTC; CDR3aa: CASSLTPSIASAQETQYF; j_gene: TRBJ2-5; v_gene: TRBV11-3; abundance: -; d_gene: -
CDR3nt: TGTGCCAGCAGTTCCCCGGGGCGGGGGAACACCGGGGAGCTGTTTTTT; CDR3aa: CASSSPGRGNTGELFF; j_gene: TRBJ2-2; v_gene: TRBV6-5; abundance: -; d_gene: -
CDR3nt: TGCGCCAGCAGTGAGGCGGGAGGGCCGTTTGAGCAGTTCTTC; CDR3aa: CASSEAGGPFEQFF; j_gene: TRBJ2-1; v_gene: TRBV10-1; abundance: -; d_gene: TRBD2
CDR3nt: TGTGCCAGCTCTCTCACCCTAGGCGGGGGGCAGCCCCAGCATTTT; CDR3aa: CASSLTLGGGQPQHF; j_gene: TRBJ1-5; v_gene: TRBV6-5; abundance: -; d_gene: -
CDR3nt: TGTGCCAGCAGCCCCGACAGGGGGCGAGGCACTGAAGCTTTCTTT; CDR3aa: CASSPDRGRGTEAFF; j_gene: TRBJ1-1; v_gene: TRBV11-3; abundance: -; d_gene: TRBD1
CDR3nt: TGCGCCAGCAGCTTGGGAGACAGGGCCTCTGGAAACACCATATATTTT; CDR3aa: CASSLGDRASGNTIYF; j_gene: TRBJ1-3; v_gene: TRBV5-1; abundance: few; d_gene: TRBD1
CDR3nt: TGTGCCAGCAGTGCCGGGTACATCGCGAACGACGCTTTCTTT; CDR3aa: CASSAGYIANDAFF; j_gene: TRBJ1-1; v_gene: TRBV25-1; abundance: -; d_gene: -
CDR3nt: TGTGCCATCCGGGACAGGGGATACAATGAGCAGTTCTTC; CDR3aa: CAIRDRGYNEQFF; j_gene: TRBJ2-1; v_gene: TRBV10-3; abundance: -; d_gene: TRBD1
CDR3nt: TGTGCCAGCAGCTTATCGGGTAGCACAGATACGCAGTATTTT; CDR3aa: CASSLSGSTDTQYF; j_gene: TRBJ2-3; v_gene: TRBV7-2; abundance: -; d_gene: -
CDR3nt: TGTGCCAGTAGTATAGGCGCCAGGTTCTCAACTAATGAAAAACTGTTTTTT; CDR3aa: CASSIGARFSTNEKLFF; j_gene: TRBJ1-4; v_gene: TRBV19; abundance: -; d_gene: -